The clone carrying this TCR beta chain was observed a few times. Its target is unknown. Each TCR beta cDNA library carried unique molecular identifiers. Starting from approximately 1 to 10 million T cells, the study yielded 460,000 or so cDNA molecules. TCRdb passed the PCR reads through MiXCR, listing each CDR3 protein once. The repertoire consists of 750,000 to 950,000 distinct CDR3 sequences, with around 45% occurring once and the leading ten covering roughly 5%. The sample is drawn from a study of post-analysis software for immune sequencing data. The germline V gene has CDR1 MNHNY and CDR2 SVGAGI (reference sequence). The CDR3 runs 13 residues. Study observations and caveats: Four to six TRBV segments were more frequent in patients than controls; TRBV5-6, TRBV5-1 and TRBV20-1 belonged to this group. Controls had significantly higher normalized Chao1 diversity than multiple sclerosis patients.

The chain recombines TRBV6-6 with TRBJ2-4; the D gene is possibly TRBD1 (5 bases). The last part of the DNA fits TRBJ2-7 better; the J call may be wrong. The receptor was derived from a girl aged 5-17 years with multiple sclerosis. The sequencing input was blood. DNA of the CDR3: TGTGCCAGCAGTTATGGACACTACTACGAGCAGTACTTC. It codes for CASSYGHYYEQYF.